Reported below is one T cell receptor (beta chain). Its antigen is unknown. TCR beta CDR3 sequences were amplified from RNA transcripts. HTBI primers were employed in a first-round RT-PCR of the TCR CDR3. Using its own MiXCR run on the multiplex PCR reads, TCRdb lists one record per CDR3 protein. Among almost 600,000 distinct CDR3 sequences, 46% were seen once, and the ten largest hold about 8.3%. The data derive from a study of T cells in Graves' hyperthyroidism and ophthalmopathy. Trimming pared 3 bases from V and 1 base from J, leaving 22 bases between. In germline, CDR1 is SNHLY, CDR2 FYNNEI. The CDR3 runs 18 residues. Every diagnosis used clinical symptoms, serum thyroxine and TRAb, thyroid ultrasound and orbital computed tomography. The study's findings and limits: Blood shared most expanded thyroid clonotypes above 0.001.

The gene calls are TRBV2 and TRBJ2-7, with D tentatively TRBD1 (6 bases). Specimen: peripheral blood or thyroid tissue (not recorded which). This receptor was identified in a young woman with Graves' hyperthyroidism. The CDR3 protein is CASSDRGRGSRKSYEQYF. The CDR3 bases are TGTGCCAGCAGTGACAGGGGTCGGGGTAGCCGAAAATCCTACGAGCAGTACTTC.